The entry that follows covers one T cell receptor beta chain sequence. TCRdb's copy holds only in-frame clones and misses some; the assay was immunoSEQ multiplex PCR. This sample has about 40,000 clones, with roughly nine tenths found just once. The sample is drawn from a study of control samples from healthy donors and cancer patients. CDR3 length: 15 amino acids. The germline gives CDR1 LGHNA, CDR2 YSLEER. J gave up 3 bases and V 1 base, and 4 bases lay outside the gene matches. This sequence joins TRBV4-3 and TRBJ1-2, with 8 bases fitting TRBD1. The receptor's source is a woman aged 45-65 years in good health. The source material was blood. The CDR3 coding sequence is TGCGCCAGCAGCCAAGTAACGACAGGGGACTATGGCTACACCTTC. Its translation: CASSQVTTGDYGYTF.